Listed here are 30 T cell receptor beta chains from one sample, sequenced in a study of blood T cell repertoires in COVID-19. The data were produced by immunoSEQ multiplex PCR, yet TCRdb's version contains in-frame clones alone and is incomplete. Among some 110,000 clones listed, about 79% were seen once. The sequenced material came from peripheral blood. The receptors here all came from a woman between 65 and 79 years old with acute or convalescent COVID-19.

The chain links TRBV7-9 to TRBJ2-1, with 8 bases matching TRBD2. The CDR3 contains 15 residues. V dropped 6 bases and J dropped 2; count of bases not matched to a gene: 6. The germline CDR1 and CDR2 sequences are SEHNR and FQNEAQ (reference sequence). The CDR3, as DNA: TGTGCCAGCAGGGCGAGCGGGGGACCCTACAATGAGCAGTTCTTC. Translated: CASRASGGPYNEQFF.

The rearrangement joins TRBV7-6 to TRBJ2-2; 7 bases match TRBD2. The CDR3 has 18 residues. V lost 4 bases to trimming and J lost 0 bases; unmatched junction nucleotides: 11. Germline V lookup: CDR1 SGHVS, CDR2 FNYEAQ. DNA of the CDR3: TGTGCCAGCAGCTCCCGTATGGCGGGGGAGTCGAACACCGGGGAGCTGTTTTTT. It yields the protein CASSSRMAGESNTGELFF.

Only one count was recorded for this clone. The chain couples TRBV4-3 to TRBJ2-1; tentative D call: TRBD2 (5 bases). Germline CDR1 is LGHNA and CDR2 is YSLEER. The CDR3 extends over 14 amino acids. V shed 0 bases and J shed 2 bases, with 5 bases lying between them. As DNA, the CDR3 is TGCGCCAGCAGCCAAGAGCGGGCCTACAATGAGCAGTTCTTC. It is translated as CASSQERAYNEQFF.

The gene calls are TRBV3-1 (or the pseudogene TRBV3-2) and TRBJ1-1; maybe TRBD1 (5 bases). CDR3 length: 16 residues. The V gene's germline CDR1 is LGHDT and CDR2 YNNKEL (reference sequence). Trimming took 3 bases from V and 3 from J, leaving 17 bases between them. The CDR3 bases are TGTGCCAGCAGCCAGGGAAGGGTTAAAGGGGACACTGAAGCTTTCTTT. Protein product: CASSQGRVKGDTEAFF.

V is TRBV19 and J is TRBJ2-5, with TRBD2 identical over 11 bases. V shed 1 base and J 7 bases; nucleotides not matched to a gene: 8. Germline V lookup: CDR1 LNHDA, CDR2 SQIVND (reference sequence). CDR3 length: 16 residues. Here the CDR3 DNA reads TGTGCCAGTAGTATAGTCACTAGCGGGGGCCATGGGACCCAGTACTTC. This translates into CASSIVTSGGHGTQYF.

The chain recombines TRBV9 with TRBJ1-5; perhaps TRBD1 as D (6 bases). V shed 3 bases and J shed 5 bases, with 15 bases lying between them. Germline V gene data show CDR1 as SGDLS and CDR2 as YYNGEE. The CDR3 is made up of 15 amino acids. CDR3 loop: CASSAQGTSDQPQHF. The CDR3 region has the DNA TGTGCCAGCAGCGCTCAGGGGACCTCGGATCAGCCCCAGCATTTT.

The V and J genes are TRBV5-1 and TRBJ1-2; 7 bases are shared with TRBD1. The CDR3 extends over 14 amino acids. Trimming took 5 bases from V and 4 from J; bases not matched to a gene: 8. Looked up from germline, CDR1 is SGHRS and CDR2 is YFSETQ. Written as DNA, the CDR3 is TGCGCCAGCAGACAAGGGGGCGCAAGCTATGGCTACACCTTC. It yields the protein CASRQGGASYGYTF.

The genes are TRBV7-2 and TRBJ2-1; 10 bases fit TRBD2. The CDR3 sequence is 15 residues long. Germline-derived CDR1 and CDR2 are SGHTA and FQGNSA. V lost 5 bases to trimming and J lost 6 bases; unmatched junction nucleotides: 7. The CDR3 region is CASSPWTSGTNEQFF. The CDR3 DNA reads TGTGCCAGCAGCCCTTGGACTAGCGGTACCAATGAGCAGTTCTTC.

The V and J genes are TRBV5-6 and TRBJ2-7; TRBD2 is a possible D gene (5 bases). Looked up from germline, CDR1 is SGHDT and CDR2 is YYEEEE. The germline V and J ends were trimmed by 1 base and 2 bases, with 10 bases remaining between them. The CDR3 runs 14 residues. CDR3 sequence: CASSLSGSTYEQYV. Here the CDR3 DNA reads TGTGCCAGCAGCTTGTCGGGGTCTACCTACGAGCAGTACGTC.

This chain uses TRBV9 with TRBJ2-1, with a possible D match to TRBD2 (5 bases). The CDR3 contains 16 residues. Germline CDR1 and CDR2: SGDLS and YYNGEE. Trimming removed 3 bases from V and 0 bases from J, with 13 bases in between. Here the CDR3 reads CASSAIPGSSYNEQFF. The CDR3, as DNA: TGTGCCAGCAGCGCAATACCGGGGAGCTCCTACAATGAGCAGTTCTTC.

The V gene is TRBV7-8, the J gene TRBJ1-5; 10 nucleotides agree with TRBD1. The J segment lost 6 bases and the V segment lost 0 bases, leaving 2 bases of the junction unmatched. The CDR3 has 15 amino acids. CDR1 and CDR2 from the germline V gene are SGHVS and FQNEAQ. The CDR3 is CASSLAGTGAQPQHF. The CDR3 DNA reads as TGTGCCAGCAGCTTAGCCGGGACAGGGGCTCAGCCCCAGCATTTT.

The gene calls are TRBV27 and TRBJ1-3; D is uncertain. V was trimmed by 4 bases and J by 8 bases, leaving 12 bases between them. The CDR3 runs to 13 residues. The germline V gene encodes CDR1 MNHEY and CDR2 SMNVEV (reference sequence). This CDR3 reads CASSSAEGYTIYF. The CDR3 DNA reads TGTGCCAGCAGTTCCGCCGAGGGCTACACCATATATTTT.

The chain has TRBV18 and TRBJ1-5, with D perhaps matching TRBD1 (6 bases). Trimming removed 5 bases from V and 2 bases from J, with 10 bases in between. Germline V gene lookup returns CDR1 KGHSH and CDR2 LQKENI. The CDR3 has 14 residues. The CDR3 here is CASSMDSGNQPQHF. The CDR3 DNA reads TGTGCCAGCTCAATGGACAGTGGCAATCAGCCCCAGCATTTT.

CDR3 amino acids: CAISRTGLNEQFF. The CDR3 nucleotides are TGTGCCATCAGTAGGACAGGGTTAAATGAGCAGTTCTTC. This rearrangement joins TRBV10-3 to TRBJ2-1; TRBD1 aligns across 8 bases. This CDR3 is 13 amino acids long. V was pared by 5 bases and J by 7 bases, with 4 bases of the junction left unmatched. Germline-derived CDR1 and CDR2 are ENHRY and SYGVKD.

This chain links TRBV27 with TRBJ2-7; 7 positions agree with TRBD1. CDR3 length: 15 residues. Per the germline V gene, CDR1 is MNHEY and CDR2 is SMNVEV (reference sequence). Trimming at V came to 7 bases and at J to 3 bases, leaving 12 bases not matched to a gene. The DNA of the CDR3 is TGTGCCAGCATCCGCCGGGACAGCCAATACTACGAGCAGTACGTC. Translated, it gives CASIRRDSQYYEQYV.

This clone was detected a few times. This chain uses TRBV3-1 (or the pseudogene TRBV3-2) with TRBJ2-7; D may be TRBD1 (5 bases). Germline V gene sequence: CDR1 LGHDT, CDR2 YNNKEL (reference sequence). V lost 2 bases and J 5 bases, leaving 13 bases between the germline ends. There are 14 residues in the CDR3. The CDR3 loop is CASSQPQAGNEQYF. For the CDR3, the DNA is TGTGCCAGCAGCCAACCCCAGGCAGGGAACGAGCAGTACTTC.

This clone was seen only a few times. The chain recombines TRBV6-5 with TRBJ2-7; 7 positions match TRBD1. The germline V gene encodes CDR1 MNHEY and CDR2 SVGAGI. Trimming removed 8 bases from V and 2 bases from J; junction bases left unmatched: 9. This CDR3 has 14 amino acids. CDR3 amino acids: CASQPRTGTYEQYF. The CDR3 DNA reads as TGTGCCAGCCAACCCAGGACAGGAACCTACGAGCAGTACTTC.

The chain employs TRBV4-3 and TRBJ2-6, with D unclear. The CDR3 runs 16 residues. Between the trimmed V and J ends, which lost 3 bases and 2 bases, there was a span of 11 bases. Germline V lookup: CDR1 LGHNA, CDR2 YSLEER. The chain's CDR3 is CASSHTGLAGANVLTF. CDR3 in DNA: TGCGCCAGCAGCCACACGGGTCTGGCTGGGGCCAACGTCCTGACTTTC.

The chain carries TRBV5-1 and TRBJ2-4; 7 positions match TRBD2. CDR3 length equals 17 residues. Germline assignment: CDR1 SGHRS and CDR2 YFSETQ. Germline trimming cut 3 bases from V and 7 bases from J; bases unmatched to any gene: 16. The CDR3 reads CASSWAEGSGIRNIQYF. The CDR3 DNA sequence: TGCGCCAGCAGCTGGGCCGAGGGGAGCGGGATAAGGAACATTCAGTACTTC.

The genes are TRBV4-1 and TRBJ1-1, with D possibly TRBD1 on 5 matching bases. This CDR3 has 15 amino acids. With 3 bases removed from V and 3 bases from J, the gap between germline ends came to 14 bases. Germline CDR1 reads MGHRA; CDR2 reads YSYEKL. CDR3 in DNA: TGCGCCAGCAGCCATCCTGCAGGGTTGGACACTGAAGCTTTCTTT. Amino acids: CASSHPAGLDTEAFF.

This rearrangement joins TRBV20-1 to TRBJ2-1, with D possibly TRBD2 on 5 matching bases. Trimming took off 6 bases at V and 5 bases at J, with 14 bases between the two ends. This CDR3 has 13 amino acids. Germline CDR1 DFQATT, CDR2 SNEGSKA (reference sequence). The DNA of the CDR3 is TGCAGTGCAAGTCCGGGCGGGCACAATGAGCAGTTCTTC. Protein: CSASPGGHNEQFF.

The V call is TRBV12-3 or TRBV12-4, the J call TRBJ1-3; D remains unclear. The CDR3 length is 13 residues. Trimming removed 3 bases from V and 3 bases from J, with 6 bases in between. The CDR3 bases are TGTGCCAGCAGTTTGACACTTGGAAACACCATATATTTT. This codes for CASSLTLGNTIYF.

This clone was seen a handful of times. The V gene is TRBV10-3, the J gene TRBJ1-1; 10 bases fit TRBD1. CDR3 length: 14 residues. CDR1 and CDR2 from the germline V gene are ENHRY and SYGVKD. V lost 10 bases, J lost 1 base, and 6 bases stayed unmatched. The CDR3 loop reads CASRQGAANTEAFF. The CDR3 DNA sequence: TGTGCCAGCAGACAGGGGGCGGCGAACACTGAAGCTTTCTTT.

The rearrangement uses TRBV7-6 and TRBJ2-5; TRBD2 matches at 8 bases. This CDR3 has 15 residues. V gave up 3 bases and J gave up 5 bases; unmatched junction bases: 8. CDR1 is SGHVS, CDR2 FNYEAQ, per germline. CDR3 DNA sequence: TGTGCCAGCAGCTTTACTCGGGGGGGCCGGGAGACCCAGTACTTC. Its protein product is CASSFTRGGRETQYF.

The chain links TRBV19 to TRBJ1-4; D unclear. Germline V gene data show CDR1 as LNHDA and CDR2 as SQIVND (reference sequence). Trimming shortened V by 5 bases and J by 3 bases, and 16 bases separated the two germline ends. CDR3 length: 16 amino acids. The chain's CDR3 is CASSPLGLAANEKLFF. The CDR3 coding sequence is TGTGCCAGTAGTCCTCTAGGTTTGGCGGCTAATGAAAAACTGTTTTTT. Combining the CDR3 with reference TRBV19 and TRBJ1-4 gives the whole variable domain DGGITQSPKYLFRKEGQNVTLSCEQNLNHDAMYWYRQDPGQGLRLIYYSQIVNDFQKGDIAEGYSVSREKKESFPLTVTSAQKNPTAFYLCASSPLGLAANEKLFFGSGTQLSVL.

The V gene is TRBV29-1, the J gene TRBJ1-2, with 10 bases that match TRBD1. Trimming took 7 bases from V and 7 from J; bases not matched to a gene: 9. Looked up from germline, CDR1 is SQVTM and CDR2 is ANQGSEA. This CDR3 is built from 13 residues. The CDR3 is CSDRTGGIGGYTF. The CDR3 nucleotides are TGCAGCGACCGGACAGGGGGTATTGGTGGCTACACCTTC.

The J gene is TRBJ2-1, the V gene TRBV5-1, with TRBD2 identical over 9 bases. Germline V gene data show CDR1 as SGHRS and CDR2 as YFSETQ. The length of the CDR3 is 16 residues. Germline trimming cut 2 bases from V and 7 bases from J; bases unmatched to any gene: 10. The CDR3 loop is CASSFVGRGGQNEQFF. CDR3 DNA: TGCGCCAGCAGCTTCGTCGGGCGGGGGGGCCAGAATGAGCAGTTCTTC. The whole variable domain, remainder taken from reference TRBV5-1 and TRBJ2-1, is KAGVTQTPRYLIKTRGQQVTLSCSPISGHRSVSWYQQTPGQGLQFLFEYFSETQRNKGNFPGRFSGRQFSNSRSEMNVSTLELGDSALYLCASSFVGRGGQNEQFFGPGTRLTVL.

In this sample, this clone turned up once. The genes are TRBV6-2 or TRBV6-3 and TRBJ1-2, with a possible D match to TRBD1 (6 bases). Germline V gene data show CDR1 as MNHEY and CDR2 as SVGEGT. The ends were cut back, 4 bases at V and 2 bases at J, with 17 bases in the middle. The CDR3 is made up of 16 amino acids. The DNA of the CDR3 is TGTGCCAGCAGTTGGGGACCCAGGGGCGTCAACTATGGCTACACCTTC. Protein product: CASSWGPRGVNYGYTF.

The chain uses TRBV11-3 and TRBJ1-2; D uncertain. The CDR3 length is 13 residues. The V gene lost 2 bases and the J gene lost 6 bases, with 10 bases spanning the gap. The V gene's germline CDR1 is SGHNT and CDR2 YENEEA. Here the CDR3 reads CASSLNPGNGYTF. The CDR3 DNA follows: TGTGCCAGCAGCTTAAACCCAGGAAATGGCTACACCTTC.

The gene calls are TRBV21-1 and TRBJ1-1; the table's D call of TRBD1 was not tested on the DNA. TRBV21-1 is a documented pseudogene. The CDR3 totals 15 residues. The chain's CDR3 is CASSKVPGAHVGAFF. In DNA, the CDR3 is TGTGCCAGCAGCAAAGTTCCAGGGGCCCATGTTGGAGCTTTCTTT.